A selection of T cell receptor beta chains follows, all from one sample in a study of blood T cell repertoires in COVID-19. Profiling relied on immunoSEQ multiplex PCR, and the TCRdb table lists in-frame clones only, not all of them. The sample lists some 260,000 clones, approximately 82% occurring once. The sequencing input was peripheral blood. The receptors here all came from a woman of 80 years or more with active or convalescent COVID-19. The CDR3 runs from the conserved cysteine through the conserved F or W. The order of the fields is D gene, J gene, clone size, V gene, CDR3 length, CDR3 DNA, CDR3 protein. A D gene is named only where the DNA matches it firmly. Size values are once, few and many counts, or a class for expanded clones, and some rows have none.

TRBD1 | TRBJ1-1 | NA | TRBV3-1/TRBV3-2 | 14 | TGTGCCAGCAGCCAAACAGGGGTTCGGGCTGAAGCTTTCTTT | CASSQTGVRAEAFF
NA | TRBJ1-3 | NA | TRBV28 | 17 | TGTGCCAGCAGTTTAGGGGGGGCAGACCGCTCTGGAAACACCATATATTTT | CASSLGGADRSGNTIYF
NA | TRBJ2-7 | once | TRBV5-1 | 15 | TGCGCCAGCAGCTTGCAGGGGACGAGCTCCTACGAGCAGTACTTC | CASSLQGTSSYEQYF
TRBD1 | TRBJ2-7 | NA | TRBV11-3 | 15 | TGTGCCAGCAGCCCGGGACAGGGGGGAACCTACGAGCAGTACTTC | CASSPGQGGTYEQYF
TRBD2 | TRBJ2-7 | NA | TRBV5-1 | 14 | TGCGCCAGCAGCGACGCTAGCGGGGGCTACGAGCAGTACTTC | CASSDASGGYEQYF
TRBD2 | TRBJ2-1 | NA | TRBV20-1 | 14 | TGCAGTGCTAGTAGGCTAGCGGGGGGCCATGAGCAGTTCTTC | CSASRLAGGHEQFF
TRBD1 | TRBJ2-2 | NA | TRBV24-1 | 16 | TGTGCCACCAGTGATCGGACAGGGGGCTTAACCGGGGAGCTGTTTTTT | CATSDRTGGLTGELFF
TRBD2 | TRBJ2-1 | few | TRBV27 | 14 | TGTGCCAGCGGAGGACTAGCGGTATACAATGAGCAGTTCTTC | CASGGLAVYNEQFF
TRBD1 | TRBJ2-5 | NA | TRBV6-1 | 14 | TGTGCCAGCAGTGACGGACAGGTCGTGGAGACCCAGTACTTC | CASSDGQVVETQYF
TRBD1 | TRBJ2-7 | NA | TRBV3-1/TRBV3-2 | 12 | TGTGCCAGCAGATCAGGGGGCCGCGAGCAGTACTTC | CASRSGGREQYF
NA | TRBJ2-6 | NA | TRBV27 | 14 | TGTGCCAGCACCTCTTACTCTGGGGCCAACGTCCTGACTTTC | CASTSYSGANVLTF
NA | TRBJ1-5 | NA | TRBV6-5 | 14 | TGTGCCAGCAGTTACTCTCTCAGCAATCAGCCCCAGCATTTT | CASSYSLSNQPQHF
TRBD1 | TRBJ2-5 | NA | TRBV18 | 14 | TGTGCCAGCTCCCCTGGGACAGCCCAAGAGACCCAGTACTTC | CASSPGTAQETQYF
TRBD2 | TRBJ2-7 | NA | TRBV7-9 | 13 | TGTGCCAGCGGACTAGCGGGGGCCTACGAGCAGTACTTC | CASGLAGAYEQYF
NA | TRBJ2-1 | NA | TRBV28 | 12 | TGTGCCAGCAGTTTTCTGTTCAATGAGCAGTTCTTC | CASSFLFNEQFF
NA | TRBJ1-5 | few | TRBV19 | 15 | TGTGCCAGTAGTATTAGGCACTATAGCAATCAGCCCCAGCATTTT | CASSIRHYSNQPQHF
TRBD1 | TRBJ2-7 | NA | TRBV7-8 | 14 | TGTGCCAGCAGCCCGACAGGGGGAGGGTACGAGCAGTACTTC | CASSPTGGGYEQYF
TRBD1 | TRBJ2-3 | NA | TRBV3-1/TRBV3-2 | 18 | TGTGCCAGCAGCCAAAACCATAACAGGGGGTCTAGCACAGATACGCAGTATTTT | CASSQNHNRGSSTDTQYF
TRBD2 | TRBJ2-2 | NA | TRBV12-5 | 16 | TGTGCTAGTGGGCCTGGAACTAGCGGGAGTACCGGGGAGCTGTTTTTT | CASGPGTSGSTGELFF
NA | TRBJ2-7 | NA | TRBV11-3 | 14 | TGTGCCAGCAGCTTAGGGGGGGACAGCTACGAGCAGTACTTC | CASSLGGDSYEQYF
TRBD2 | TRBJ2-1 | once | TRBV10-2 | 17 | TGCGCCAGCAGGAAAAACCCGGGACTAGCGGGAGGCGATGAGCAGTTCTTC | CASRKNPGLAGGDEQFF
TRBD2 | TRBJ2-5 | NA | TRBV5-1 | 18 | TGCGCCAGCAGCCCGGGGGCATCCCGAGCGGGGGAAGGAGAGACCCAGTACTTC | CASSPGASRAGEGETQYF
NA | TRBJ1-2 | NA | TRBV28 | 13 | TGTGCCAGCACCGTCTCCGGGCGGGGTGGCTACACCTTC | CASTVSGRGGYTF
TRBD1 | TRBJ1-2 | NA | TRBV3-1/TRBV3-2 | 12 | TGTGCCAGCACACAGGGGGACTATGGCTACACCTTC | CASTQGDYGYTF
NA | TRBJ1-2 | once | TRBV10-3 | 13 | TGTGCCATCAGTGAGGGGGACTACTATGGCTACACCTTC | CAISEGDYYGYTF
TRBD1 | TRBJ1-6 | NA | TRBV5-1 | 14 | TGCGCCAGCAGCTTGGGACAGGGGGTTTCACCCCTCCACTTT | CASSLGQGVSPLHF
NA | TRBJ1-5 | once | TRBV28 | 15 | TGTGCCAGCACCACGGGACTGGGTTTCAATCAGCCCCAGCATTTT | CASTTGLGFNQPQHF
TRBD1 | TRBJ1-1 | NA | TRBV11-2 | 13 | TGTGCCAGCAGTCGGACAGGGAACACTGAAGCTTTCTTT | CASSRTGNTEAFF
TRBD1 | TRBJ2-1 | NA | TRBV7-6 | 14 | TGTGCCAGCAGCTTATCAACACAGGGGAATGAGCAGTTCTTC | CASSLSTQGNEQFF
TRBD2 | TRBJ2-3 | NA | TRBV5-4 | 16 | TGTGCCAGCAGCAGGGGGGGACTAGACACCACAGATACGCAGTATTTT | CASSRGGLDTTDTQYF
NA | TRBJ2-3 | NA | TRBV14 | 15 | TGTGCCAGCAGCCAAGATCAAGGGGAATGGAGTACGCAGTATTTT | CASSQDQGEWSTQYF
TRBD2 | TRBJ2-1 | NA | TRBV28 | 14 | TGTGCCAGCAGTTTTGGGCTAGCGGCGAATGAGCAGTTCTTC | CASSFGLAANEQFF
NA | TRBJ2-3 | NA | TRBV5-1 | 14 | TGCGCCAGCAGCGGGGGGACAGCCACAGATACGCAGTATTTT | CASSGGTATDTQYF
NA | TRBJ1-2 | NA | TRBV11-2 | 16 | TGTGCCAGCAGCTTAGTGGGGGGACGGATCAACTATGGCTACACCTTC | CASSLVGGRINYGYTF
TRBD1 | TRBJ1-2 | NA | TRBV9 | 14 | TGTGCCAGCAGCCCCGACAGGGGCAACTATGGCTACACCTTC | CASSPDRGNYGYTF
NA | TRBJ1-2 | NA | TRBV29-1 | 10 | TGCAGCGTTGATGGGGGCCCCTACACCTTC | CSVDGGPYTF
TRBD2 | TRBJ2-1 | NA | TRBV25-1 | 14 | TGTGCCAGCAGTGATTCTAGTAGCGGGGGAGAGCAGTTCTTC | CASSDSSSGGEQFF
TRBD1 | TRBJ1-2 | NA | TRBV25-1 | 14 | TGTGCCAGCAGAGGGACAGGGATTAACTATGGCTACACCTTC | CASRGTGINYGYTF
TRBD1 | TRBJ1-2 | NA | TRBV19 | 17 | TGTGCCAGTAGTGGGCTGTCGTTGACAGGGGGCTCGAACGGCTACACCTTC | CASSGLSLTGGSNGYTF
TRBD1 | TRBJ1-2 | once | TRBV27 | 16 | TGTGCCAGCAGTTTATATGGACAGGCGACCGGCTATGGCTACACCTTC | CASSLYGQATGYGYTF
NA | TRBJ1-2 | NA | TRBV30 | 12 | TGTGCCTGGAGTCCCACTAGCTATGGCTACACCTTC | CAWSPTSYGYTF
NA | TRBJ2-2 | NA | TRBV12-3/TRBV12-4 | 13 | TGTGCCAGCAGGGGGAGGGGGACCGGGGAGCTGTTTTTT | CASRGRGTGELFF
NA | TRBJ2-7 | NA | TRBV28 | 13 | TGTGCCAGCAGTTTGATACAAACCTACGAGCAGTACTTC | CASSLIQTYEQYF